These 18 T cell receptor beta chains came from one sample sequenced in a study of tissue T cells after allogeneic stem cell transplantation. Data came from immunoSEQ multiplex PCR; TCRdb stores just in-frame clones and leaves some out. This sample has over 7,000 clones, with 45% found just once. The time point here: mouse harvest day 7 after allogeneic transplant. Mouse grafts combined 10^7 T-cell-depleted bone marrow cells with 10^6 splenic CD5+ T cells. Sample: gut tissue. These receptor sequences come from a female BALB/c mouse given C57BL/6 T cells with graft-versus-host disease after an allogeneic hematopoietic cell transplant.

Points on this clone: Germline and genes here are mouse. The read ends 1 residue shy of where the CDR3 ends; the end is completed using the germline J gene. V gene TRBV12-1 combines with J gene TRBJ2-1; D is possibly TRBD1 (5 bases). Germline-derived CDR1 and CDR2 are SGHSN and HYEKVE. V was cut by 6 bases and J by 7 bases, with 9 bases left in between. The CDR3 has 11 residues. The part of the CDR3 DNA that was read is TGTGCCAGCCTAGGGGAGGCTGAGCAGTTC. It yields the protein CASLGEAEQF. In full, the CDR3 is CASLGEAEQFF.

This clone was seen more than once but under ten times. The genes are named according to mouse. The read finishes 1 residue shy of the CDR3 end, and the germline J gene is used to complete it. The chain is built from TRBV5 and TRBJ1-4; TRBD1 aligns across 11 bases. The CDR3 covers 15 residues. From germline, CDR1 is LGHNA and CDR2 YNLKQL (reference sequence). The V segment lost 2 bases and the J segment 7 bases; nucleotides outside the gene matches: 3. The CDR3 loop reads CASSQRTGGRERLFF. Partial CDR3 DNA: TGTGCCAGCAGCCAAAGGACAGGGGGCCGCGAAAGATTATTT.

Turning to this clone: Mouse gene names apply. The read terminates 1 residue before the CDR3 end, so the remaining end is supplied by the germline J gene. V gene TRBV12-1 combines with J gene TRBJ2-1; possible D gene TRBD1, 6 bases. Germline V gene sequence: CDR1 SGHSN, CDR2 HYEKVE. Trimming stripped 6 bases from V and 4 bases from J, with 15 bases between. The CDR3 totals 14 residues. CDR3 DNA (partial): TGTGCCAGCAGCCCACAGGGTGGGTATGCTGAGCAGTTC. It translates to CASSPQGGYAEQF. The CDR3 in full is CASSPQGGYAEQFF.

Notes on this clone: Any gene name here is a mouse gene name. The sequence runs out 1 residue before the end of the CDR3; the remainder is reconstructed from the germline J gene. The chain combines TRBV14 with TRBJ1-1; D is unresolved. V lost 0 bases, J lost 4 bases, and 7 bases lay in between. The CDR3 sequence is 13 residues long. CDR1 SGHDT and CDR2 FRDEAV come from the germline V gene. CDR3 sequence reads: CASSFSILTEVFF. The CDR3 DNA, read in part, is TGTGCCAGCAGTTTCTCGATCCTCACAGAAGTCTTC.

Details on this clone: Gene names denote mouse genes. CDR3 in amino acids: CGARDWGWDEQFF. The DNA read from the CDR3 is TGTGGTGCTAGGGACTGGGGGTGGGATGAGCAGTTC. V and J are TRBV20 and TRBJ2-1; 7 nucleotides line up with TRBD2. The read comes to an end 1 residue before the CDR3 does, leaving the germline J gene to fill in the end. This CDR3 region has 13 residues. Germline CDR1 and CDR2: GFQATS and STVNSAI. The V segment lost 0 bases and the J segment 9 bases; nucleotides outside the gene matches: 5.

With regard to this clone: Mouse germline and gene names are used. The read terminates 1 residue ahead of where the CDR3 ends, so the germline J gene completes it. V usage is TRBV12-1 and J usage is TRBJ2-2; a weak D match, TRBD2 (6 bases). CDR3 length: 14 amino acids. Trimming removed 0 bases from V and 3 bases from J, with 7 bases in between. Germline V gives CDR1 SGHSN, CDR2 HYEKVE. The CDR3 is CASSLLGDTGQLYF. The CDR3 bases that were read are TGTGCCAGCTCTCTCTTGGGGGACACCGGGCAGCTCTAC.

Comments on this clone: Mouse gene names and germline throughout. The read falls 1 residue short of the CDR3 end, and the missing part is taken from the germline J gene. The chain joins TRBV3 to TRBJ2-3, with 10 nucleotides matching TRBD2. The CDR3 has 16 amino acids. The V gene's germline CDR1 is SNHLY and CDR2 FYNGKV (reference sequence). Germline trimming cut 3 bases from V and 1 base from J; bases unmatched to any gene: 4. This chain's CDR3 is CASSFLLGGGAETLYF. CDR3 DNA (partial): TGTGCCAGCAGCTTCCTACTGGGGGGGGGTGCAGAAACGCTGTAT.

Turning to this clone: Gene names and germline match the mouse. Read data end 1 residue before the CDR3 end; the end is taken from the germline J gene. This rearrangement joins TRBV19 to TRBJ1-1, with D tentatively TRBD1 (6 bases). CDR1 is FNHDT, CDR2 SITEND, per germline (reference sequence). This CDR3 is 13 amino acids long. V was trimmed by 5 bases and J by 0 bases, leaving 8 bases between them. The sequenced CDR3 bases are TGTGCCAGCAGAAGGACAGCAAACACAGAAGTCTTC. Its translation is CASRRTANTEVF. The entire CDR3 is CASRRTANTEVFF. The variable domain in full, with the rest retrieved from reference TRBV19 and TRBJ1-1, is GGIITQTPKFLIGQEGQKLTLKCQQNFNHDTMYWYRQDSGKGLRLIYYSITENDLQKGDLSEGYDASREKKSSFSLTVTSAQKNEMAVFLCASRRTANTEVFFGKGTRLTVV.

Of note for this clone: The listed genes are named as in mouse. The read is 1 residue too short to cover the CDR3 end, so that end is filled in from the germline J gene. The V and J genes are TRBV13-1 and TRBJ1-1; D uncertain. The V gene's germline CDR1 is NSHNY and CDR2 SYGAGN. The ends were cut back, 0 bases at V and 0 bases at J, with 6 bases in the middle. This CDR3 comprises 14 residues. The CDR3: CASSDEGANTEVFF. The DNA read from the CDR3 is TGTGCCAGCAGTGATGAGGGAGCAAACACAGAAGTCTTC.

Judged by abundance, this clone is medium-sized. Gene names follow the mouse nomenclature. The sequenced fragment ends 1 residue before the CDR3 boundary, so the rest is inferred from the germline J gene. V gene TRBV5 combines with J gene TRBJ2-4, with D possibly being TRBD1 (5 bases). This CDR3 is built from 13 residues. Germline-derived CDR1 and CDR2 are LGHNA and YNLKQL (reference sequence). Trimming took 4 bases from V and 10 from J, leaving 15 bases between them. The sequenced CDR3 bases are TGTGCCAGCAGCCCCCGGACAATATCTTCCTTGTAC. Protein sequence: CASSPRTISSLY. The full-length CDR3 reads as CASSPRTISSLYF.

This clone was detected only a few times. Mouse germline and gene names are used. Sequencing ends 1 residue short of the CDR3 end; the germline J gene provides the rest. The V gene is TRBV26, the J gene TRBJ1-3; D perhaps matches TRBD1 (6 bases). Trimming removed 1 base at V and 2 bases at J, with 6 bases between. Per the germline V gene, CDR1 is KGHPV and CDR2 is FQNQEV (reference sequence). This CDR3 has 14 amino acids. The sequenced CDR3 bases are TGTGCCAGCAGTCTGTACAGGGCTGGAAATACGCTCTAT. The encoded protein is CASSLYRAGNTLY. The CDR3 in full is CASSLYRAGNTLYF. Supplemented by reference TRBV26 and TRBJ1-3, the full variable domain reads NSKVIQTPRYLVKGQGQKAKMRCIPEKGHPVVFWYQQNKNNEFKFLINFQNQEVLQQIDMTEKRFSAECPSNSPCSLEIQSSEAGDSALYLCASSLYRAGNTLYFGEGSRLIVV.

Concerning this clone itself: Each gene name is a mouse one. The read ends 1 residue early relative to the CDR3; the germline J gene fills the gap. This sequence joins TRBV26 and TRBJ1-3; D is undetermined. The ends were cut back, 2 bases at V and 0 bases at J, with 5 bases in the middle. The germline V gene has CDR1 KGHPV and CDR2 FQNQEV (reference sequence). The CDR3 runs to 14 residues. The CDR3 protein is CASSLEDSGNTLYF. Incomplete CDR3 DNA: TGTGCCAGCAGTCTGGAGGATTCTGGAAATACGCTCTAT.

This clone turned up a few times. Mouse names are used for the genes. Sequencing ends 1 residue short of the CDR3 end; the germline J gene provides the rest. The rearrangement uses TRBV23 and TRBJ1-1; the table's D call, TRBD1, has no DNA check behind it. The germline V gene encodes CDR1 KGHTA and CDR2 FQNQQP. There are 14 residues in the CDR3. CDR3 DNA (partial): TGCTCCAGCAGTCAATTCCGGGGACAGGGGGTTGTCTTC. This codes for CSSSQFRGQGVVF. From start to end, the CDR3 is CSSSQFRGQGVVFF.

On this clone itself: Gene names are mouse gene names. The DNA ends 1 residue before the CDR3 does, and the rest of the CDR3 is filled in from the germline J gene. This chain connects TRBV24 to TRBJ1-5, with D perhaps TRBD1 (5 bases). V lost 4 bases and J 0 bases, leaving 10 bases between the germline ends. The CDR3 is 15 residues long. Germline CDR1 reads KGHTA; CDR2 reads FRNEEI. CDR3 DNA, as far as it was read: TGTGCCAGCAGTCCCTGGGGGAATAACAACCAGGCTCCGCTT. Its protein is CASSPWGNNNQAPL. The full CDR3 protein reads CASSPWGNNNQAPLF.

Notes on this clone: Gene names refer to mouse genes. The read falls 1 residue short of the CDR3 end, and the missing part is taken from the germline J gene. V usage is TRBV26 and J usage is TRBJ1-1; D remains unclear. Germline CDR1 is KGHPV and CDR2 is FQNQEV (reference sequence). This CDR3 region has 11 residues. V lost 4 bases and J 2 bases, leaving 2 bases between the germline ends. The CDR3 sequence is CASSPNTEVFF. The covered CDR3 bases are TGTGCCAGCAGTCCCAACACAGAAGTCTTC.

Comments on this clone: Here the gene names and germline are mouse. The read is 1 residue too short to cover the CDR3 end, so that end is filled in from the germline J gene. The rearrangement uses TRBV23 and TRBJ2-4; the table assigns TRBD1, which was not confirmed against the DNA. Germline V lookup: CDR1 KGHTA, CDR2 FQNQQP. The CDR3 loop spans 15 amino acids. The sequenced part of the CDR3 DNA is TGCTCCAGCAGTCGGACAGGGAGTAGTCAAAACACCTTGTAC. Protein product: CSSSRTGSSQNTLY. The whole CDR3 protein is CSSSRTGSSQNTLYF.

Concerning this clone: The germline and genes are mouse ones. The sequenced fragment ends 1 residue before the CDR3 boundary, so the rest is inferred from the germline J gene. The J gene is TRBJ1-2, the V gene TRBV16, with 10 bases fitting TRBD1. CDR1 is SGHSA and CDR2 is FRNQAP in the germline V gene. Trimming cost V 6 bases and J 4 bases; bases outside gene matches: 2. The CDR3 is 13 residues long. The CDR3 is CASSRTGGSDYTF. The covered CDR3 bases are TGTGCAAGCAGTCGGACAGGGGGCTCCGACTACACC.

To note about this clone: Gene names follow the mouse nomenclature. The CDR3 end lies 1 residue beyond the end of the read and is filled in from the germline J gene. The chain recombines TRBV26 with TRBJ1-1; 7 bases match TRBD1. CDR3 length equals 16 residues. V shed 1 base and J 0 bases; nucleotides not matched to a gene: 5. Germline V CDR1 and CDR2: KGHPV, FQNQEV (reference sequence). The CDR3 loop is CASSLFQGVANTEVFF. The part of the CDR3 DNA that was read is TGTGCCAGCAGTCTGTTCCAGGGGGTTGCAAACACAGAAGTCTTC.